This TCR beta chain emerged from a study of T and B cells in COVID-19 patients. Regarding the study as a whole: There were 2,000 to 3,000 TCR clusters exclusive to the recovered cohort, approximately 34 with low generation probability.

TRB rearrangements were amplified by multiplex PCR with BIOMED2 TRB-A/B primers. MiXCR, applied by TCRdb to the multiplex PCR reads, yields one record per CDR3 protein. The sample contains about 16,000 distinct CDR3 sequences, about 30% of which appear only once. Trimming removed 5 bases from V and 1 base from J; junction bases left unmatched: 4. This CDR3 is built from 16 residues. Germline CDR1 is DFQATT and CDR2 is SNEGSKA (reference sequence). Blood genomic DNA input for TRB amplification was roughly 250-500 ng. This clonotype came up a few times. Its cognate antigen is unknown. The V and J genes are TRBV20-1 and TRBJ2-1, with 14 bases that match TRBD2. This receptor was identified in a human donor who had recovered from COVID-19. The sample comprised blood. The CDR3 is CSAGGTSGRSYNEQFF. CDR3 nucleotide sequence: TGCAGTGCTGGAGGGACTAGCGGGAGATCCTACAATGAGCAGTTCTTC.